This T cell receptor beta chain comes out of a study of blood T cell repertoires in COVID-19. Study overall: Samples came from the United States, Italy and Spain, spanning acute and convalescent COVID-19. Nucleic acid was either cDNA or gDNA, and it came from T cells, B-cell-depleted T cells, or PBMCs.

The authors' processing: Reference gene primer amplification yielded estimated nucleated cell counts. TCRdb keeps only in-frame clones here, not all; method: immunoSEQ multiplex PCR. The V and J calls and clone size were taken over from that table, and D and trimming were inferred from the DNA. The repertoire holds about 180,000 clones, about 80% seen once, with about 6.8% in the top ten. The CDR3 runs 15 residues. Germline V lookup: CDR1 SNHLY, CDR2 FYNNEI. J was trimmed by 4 bases and V by 2 bases; bases with no gene match: 5. The V and J genes are TRBV2 and TRBJ2-1, with 7 bases lining up with TRBD2. The origin of this receptor is a man in his sixties or seventies with active or convalescent COVID-19. Sequencing was performed on peripheral blood. The DNA of the CDR3 is TGTGCCAGCAGTGAATTGCGGGAGAAATACAATGAGCAGTTCTTC. Translating it yields CASSELREKYNEQFF.